The next 29 T cell receptor beta chains were all read from a single sample in a study of blood T cells in healthy people across ages (dated by TCRdb to the mid-2010s). Library creation used 5' RACE. The instrument given in TCRdb is Illumina HiSeq 2500. A second PCR of about 7 to 12 cycles was run with a J-beta primer mix and a sample-barcoded 5' primer. TCRdb's own reprocessing of the public reads used fastp at Q25 and MiXCR and kept productive beta chains. Rows are combined by CDR3 protein, so each entry shows the most common genes and DNA. Counted in this sample were about 1 million distinct CDR3 sequences; approximately 26% of them appeared once. The top ten clones comprise 0.65% to 0.75% of the sample. The data also belong to a second study, concerning T cells of mothers and their children.

The sample comprised blood. Source of these receptors: a girl aged 2 to 10 in good health.

This clonotype showed up just a few times. The CDR3 loop is CASSRMGDPHYLQETQYF. CDR3 nucleotide sequence: TGTGCCAGCAGCCGTATGGGGGACCCTCACTACCTACAAGAGACCCAGTACTTC. The V call is TRBV7-2, the J call TRBJ2-5; possibly TRBD1 or TRBD2 for D (5 bases each). This CDR3 spans 18 amino acids. From germline, CDR1 is SGHTA and CDR2 FQGNSA. V was cut by 5 bases and J by 2 bases, with 24 bases left in between.

This clonotype was detected only once. CDR3 in amino acids: CASSFGGMQETQYF. For the CDR3, the DNA is TGTGCCAGCAGCTTTGGCGGGATGCAAGAGACCCAGTACTTC. The chain is built from TRBV7-2 and TRBJ2-5, with D possibly being TRBD2 (6 bases). The CDR3 is 14 amino acids. Germline values: CDR1 SGHTA, CDR2 FQGNSA. Trimming took 3 bases from V and 2 from J, leaving 10 bases between them. Variable domain in full (rest from reference TRBV7-2 and TRBJ2-5): GAGVSQSPSNKVTEKGKDVELRCDPISGHTALYWYRQSLGQGLEFLIYFQGNSAPDKSGLPSDRFSAERTGGSVSTLTIQRTQQEDSAVYLCASSFGGMQETQYFGPGTRLLVL.

The table lists this clonotype with a few counts. The DNA for the CDR3 is TGCAGTGCTAGTGACAGGGGGAAGAACAATGAGCAGTTCTTC. Protein sequence: CSASDRGKNNEQFF. The chain links TRBV20-1 to TRBJ2-1, with TRBD1 identical over 9 bases. CDR3 length: 14 residues. V gave up 3 bases and J gave up 5 bases; unmatched junction bases: 5. The germline gives CDR1 DFQATT, CDR2 SNEGSKA (reference sequence).

The chain recombines TRBV12-5 with TRBJ1-5, with D possibly TRBD1 on 6 matching bases. The length of the CDR3 is 14 residues. V was trimmed by 3 bases and J by 7 bases, leaving 13 bases between them. The V gene's germline CDR1 is LGHNT and CDR2 FRNRAP. The CDR3 DNA sequence: TGTGCTAGTGGTTTATGGGATACAGGGCAGCCCCAGCATTTT. It encodes CASGLWDTGQPQHF. Full variable domain (outside the CDR3, taken from reference TRBV12-5 and TRBJ1-5): DARVTQTPRHKVTEMGQEVTMRCQPILGHNTVFWYRQTMMQGLELLAYFRNRAPLDDSGMPKDRFSAEMPDATLATLKIQPSEPRDSAVYFCASGLWDTGQPQHFGDGTRLSIL.

With respect to this clonotype: A read error may produce the germline difference seen at one junction end. V is TRBV24-1 and J is TRBJ2-2; TRBD2 matches 8 bases. The CDR3 consists of 16 residues. Germline CDR1 and CDR2: KGHDR and SFDVKD. For the CDR3, the DNA is TGTGCCACCAGTGGCGACGGGGGGGCGAAGACCGGGGAGCTGTTTTTT. Translated, it gives CATSGDGGAKTGELFF.

This chain uses TRBV3-1 with TRBJ2-5, with D hard to call. The CDR3 length is 12 residues. The germline V gene has CDR1 LGHDT and CDR2 YNNKEL (reference sequence). The V gene lost 0 bases and the J gene lost 7 bases, with 6 bases spanning the gap. This CDR3 is CASSQESGTQYF. CDR3 nucleotide sequence: TGTGCCAGCAGCCAAGAGTCGGGGACCCAGTACTTC.

The J gene is TRBJ2-4, the V gene TRBV29-1; possible D gene TRBD1, 5 bases. The germline V gene has CDR1 SQVTM and CDR2 ANQGSEA. V was clipped by 4 bases and J by 6 bases, with 10 bases between them. The CDR3 loop spans 12 amino acids. The CDR3 region is CSVVTRANIQYF. CDR3 sequence (DNA): TGCAGCGTTGTAACCAGGGCAAACATTCAGTACTTC.

The V and J genes are TRBV12-3 or TRBV12-4 and TRBJ1-6, with 9 positions matching TRBD1. There are 16 residues in the CDR3. J lost 9 bases, V lost 4 bases, and 10 bases had no gene match. Here the CDR3 reads CASSSPAGQGGSPLHF. The CDR3 DNA follows: TGTGCCAGCAGTTCACCCGCGGGACAGGGCGGTTCACCCCTCCACTTT.

The chain employs TRBV12-3 or TRBV12-4 and TRBJ2-7; no definite D call. The CDR3 covers 13 residues. Between the trimmed V and J ends, which lost 3 bases and 5 bases, there was a span of 11 bases. CDR3 protein: CASSFSSHHEQYF. The CDR3 region has the DNA TGTGCCAGCAGTTTTTCCTCCCACCACGAGCAGTACTTC.

This clonotype has more than one count but fewer than ten. This chain links TRBV5-1 with TRBJ2-7; D unclear. V was shortened by 4 bases and J by 0 bases, with 11 bases between the two germline ends. The germline CDR1 and CDR2 sequences are SGHRS and YFSETQ. The CDR3 has 14 residues. The CDR3 sequence: CASSPVGISYEQYF. CDR3 sequence (DNA): TGCGCCAGCAGCCCGGTGGGTATCTCCTACGAGCAGTACTTC.

The chain has TRBV20-1 and TRBJ2-3, with TRBD2 matching 8 bases. V dropped 7 bases and J dropped 1; count of bases not matched to a gene: 4. Germline V gene data show CDR1 as DFQATT and CDR2 as SNEGSKA (reference sequence). The CDR3 is made up of 13 amino acids. The CDR3 nucleotides read TGCAGTGGTTCGACTAGCGGCACAGATACGCAGTATTTT. It yields the protein CSGSTSGTDTQYF.

This chain joins TRBV12-3 or TRBV12-4 and TRBJ2-3; D gene ambiguous. The CDR3 is 13 residues long. The V end was cut by 5 bases, the J end by 6 bases, with 12 bases between. The CDR3 protein is CASSTTLRDTQYF. The CDR3 nucleotides read TGTGCCAGCAGTACAACTCTTAGGGATACGCAGTATTTT.

This chain uses TRBV20-1 with TRBJ1-2; the match to TRBD1 covers 7 bases. The CDR3 contains 13 residues. Germline V CDR1 and CDR2: DFQATT, SNEGSKA (reference sequence). V lost 6 bases to trimming and J lost 3 bases; unmatched junction nucleotides: 7. CDR3: CSAGGQDYYGYTF. The CDR3, as DNA: TGCAGTGCCGGAGGACAGGATTACTATGGCTACACCTTC.

The chain recombines TRBV12-3 or TRBV12-4 with TRBJ1-1, with D hard to call. This CDR3 has 12 residues. V gave up 3 bases and J gave up 5 bases, with 7 bases separating them. The CDR3 nucleotides read TGTGCCAGCAGTTTTAAGAAGACTGAAGCTTTCTTT. It translates to CASSFKKTEAFF.

The chain has TRBV12-3 or TRBV12-4 and TRBJ1-1, with D maybe TRBD1 (6 bases). Trimming removed 3 bases from V and 5 bases from J, with 16 bases in between. The CDR3 totals 15 residues. This CDR3 is CASSFLRGRGTEAFF. CDR3 bases: TGTGCCAGCAGTTTTTTAAGGGGCAGGGGTACTGAAGCTTTCTTT.

The chain uses TRBV5-1 and TRBJ1-2; 7 positions agree with TRBD1. The CDR3 covers 12 residues. From germline, CDR1 is SGHRS and CDR2 YFSETQ. V was pared by 4 bases and J by 7 bases, with 4 bases of the junction left unmatched. Here the CDR3 DNA reads TGCGCCAGCAGCACGGGGGACAGTGGCTACACCTTC. As protein: CASSTGDSGYTF.

The chain carries TRBV10-3 and TRBJ2-1, with TRBD2 matching 8 bases. Germline V lookup: CDR1 ENHRY, CDR2 SYGVKD. This CDR3 region has 13 residues. J was trimmed by 5 bases and V by 6 bases; bases with no gene match: 3. As DNA, the CDR3 is TGTGCCATCAGCGGGGGGGAAGACAATGAGCAGTTCTTC. Translation: CAISGGEDNEQFF.

This clonotype was observed a few times. V and J are TRBV12-3 or TRBV12-4 and TRBJ1-2; D gene ambiguous. The CDR3 length is 13 residues. V lost 3 bases and J 4 bases, leaving 9 bases between the germline ends. This CDR3 reads CASSFGDVYGYTF. Written as DNA, the CDR3 is TGTGCCAGCAGTTTCGGGGATGTCTATGGCTACACCTTC.

This clonotype was counted a few times. V usage is TRBV14 and J usage is TRBJ2-3, with a tentative D call TRBD2 (5 bases). V was trimmed by 1 base and J by 2 bases, leaving 7 bases between them. The CDR3 runs 14 residues. Germline V gene lookup returns CDR1 SGHDN and CDR2 FVKESK. CDR3: CASSQAGFTDTQYF. CDR3 coding DNA: TGTGCCAGCAGCCAAGCGGGATTCACAGATACGCAGTATTTT.

This clonotype was detected a few times. The rearrangement uses TRBV28 and TRBJ1-2; 8 bases are a match to TRBD1. Per germline, CDR1 MDHEN and CDR2 SYDVKM. V lost 7 bases, J lost 6 bases, and 10 bases stayed unmatched. The CDR3 has 14 amino acids. This chain's CDR3 is CASNSQGAWDGYTF. CDR3 nucleotide sequence: TGTGCCAGCAACTCCCAGGGGGCTTGGGATGGCTACACCTTC.

The sample holds a few counts of this clonotype. The gene calls are TRBV2 and TRBJ1-1; TRBD1 aligns across 7 bases. The CDR3 extends over 11 amino acids. CDR1 is SNHLY, CDR2 FYNNEI, per germline. Germline trimming cut 6 bases from V and 7 bases from J; bases unmatched to any gene: 2. The CDR3 loop reads CASRQGHEAFF. The CDR3 coding sequence is TGTGCCAGCAGACAGGGGCATGAAGCTTTCTTT. Filled out from reference TRBV2 and TRBJ1-1, the complete variable domain reads EPEVTQTPSHQVTQMGQEVILRCVPISNHLYFYWYRQILGQKVEFLVSFYNNEISEKSEIFDDQFSVERPDGSNFTLKIRSTKLEDSAMYFCASRQGHEAFFGQGTRLTVV.

The V gene is TRBV24-1, the J gene TRBJ2-1; TRBD2 matches at 8 bases. The end of the DNA aligns better with TRBJ2-7, so the J call may be wrong. This CDR3 spans 16 amino acids. CDR1 and CDR2 from the germline V gene are KGHDR and SFDVKD. The CDR3 DNA reads as TGTGCCACCAGTGATTCTTCCGGGGGGGCGGATTACGAGCAGTACTTC. The encoded protein is CATSDSSGGADYEQYF.

The V and J genes are TRBV7-9 and TRBJ2-3, with D possibly being TRBD1 (5 bases). With 11 bases removed from V and 6 bases from J, the gap between germline ends came to 9 bases. This CDR3 comprises 10 residues. CDR1 SEHNR and CDR2 FQNEAQ come from the germline V gene (reference sequence). The CDR3 loop is CAAKGDTQYF. The CDR3 DNA reads as TGTGCCGCCAAGGGGGATACGCAGTATTTT.

As to this clonotype: One end of the junction does not line up with germline, which may come from a read error. The rearrangement joins TRBV4-3 to TRBJ1-2, with TRBD1 as a possible D gene (6 bases). The CDR3 covers 12 residues. The germline V gene has CDR1 LGHNA and CDR2 YSLEER. This CDR3 reads CASSGTYYDYTF. The CDR3 DNA reads as TGCGCCAGTTCCGGGACATACTATGACTACACCTTC.

This clonotype was found a few times. The chain carries TRBV6-5 and TRBJ1-2; a possible D gene is TRBD1 (5 bases). V lost 8 bases and J 0 bases, leaving 10 bases between the germline ends. CDR3 length equals 13 residues. Germline values: CDR1 MNHEY, CDR2 SVGAGI. DNA of the CDR3: TGTGCCAGCGGTCAGACAGCTAACTATGGCTACACCTTC. The encoded protein is CASGQTANYGYTF.

The chain couples TRBV6-6 to TRBJ1-2, with D possibly TRBD1 on 6 matching bases. V lost 5 bases, J lost 6 bases, and 16 bases lay in between. The CDR3 is made up of 14 amino acids. The V gene's germline CDR1 is MNHNY and CDR2 SVGAGI (reference sequence). CDR3 amino acids: CASSPTQGRNGYTF. CDR3 coding DNA: TGTGCCAGCAGTCCAACGCAGGGGCGAAATGGCTACACCTTC.

This clonotype was seen a handful of times. The rearrangement links TRBV10-3 to TRBJ1-1, with no clear D. The ends were cut back, 7 bases at V and 3 bases at J, with 18 bases in the middle. Germline loops: CDR1 ENHRY, CDR2 SYGVKD. This CDR3 region has 15 residues. CDR3 coding DNA: TGTGCCATCAAAATGGCAGCGGGATCGGACACTGAAGCTTTCTTT. Residues: CAIKMAAGSDTEAFF.

The chain has TRBV9 and TRBJ2-7; 7 bases align to TRBD2. Trimming cost V 4 bases and J 7 bases; bases outside gene matches: 5. The CDR3 has 12 residues. In germline, CDR1 is SGDLS, CDR2 YYNGEE. The CDR3 here is CASSQPAGEQYF. For the CDR3, the DNA is TGTGCCAGCAGCCAACCAGCGGGGGAGCAGTACTTC.

The chain has TRBV7-9 and TRBJ1-1; D not certain. Germline loops: CDR1 SEHNR, CDR2 FQNEAQ (reference sequence). This CDR3 has 14 amino acids. V was shortened by 3 bases and J by 1 base, with 9 bases between the two germline ends. The CDR3 here is CASSLLQTNTEAFF. DNA of the CDR3: TGTGCCAGCAGCTTGTTACAGACGAACACTGAAGCTTTCTTT.